This T cell receptor (beta chain) was retrieved from a study of T cell responses to AZD1222 COVID-19 vaccine. Study findings and constraints: Donors were largely white British and mainly female; clonal diversity was possibly underestimated. Only a handful of AZD1222 recipients tested seropositive at baseline.

Details on this clone: What it binds is not known.

Clones were sequenced by immunoSEQ multiplex PCR, and TCRdb holds only the in-frame ones, with some missing. The data contain 150,000 to 200,000 clones, 85% to 95% of them singletons. Sample: peripheral blood, taken on day 0 of AZD1222 vaccination. The receptor's source is an adult in good health.

The CDR3 nucleotides read TGTGCCAGCAGCTTAGTACGGATCAATGAGCAGTTCTTC. This sequence encodes CASSLVRINEQFF. J is TRBJ2-1 and V is TRBV7-9; no reliable D call. CDR1 and CDR2 (germline): SEHNR, FQNEAQ (reference sequence). The CDR3 covers 13 residues. The V end was cut by 1 base, the J end by 6 bases, with 7 bases between. The whole variable domain, remainder taken from reference TRBV7-9 and TRBJ2-1, is DTGVSQNPRHKITKRGQNVTFRCDPISEHNRLYWYRQTLGQGPEFLTYFQNEAQLEKSRLLSDRFSAERPKGSFSTLEIQRTEQGDSAMYLCASSLVRINEQFFGPGTRLTVL.